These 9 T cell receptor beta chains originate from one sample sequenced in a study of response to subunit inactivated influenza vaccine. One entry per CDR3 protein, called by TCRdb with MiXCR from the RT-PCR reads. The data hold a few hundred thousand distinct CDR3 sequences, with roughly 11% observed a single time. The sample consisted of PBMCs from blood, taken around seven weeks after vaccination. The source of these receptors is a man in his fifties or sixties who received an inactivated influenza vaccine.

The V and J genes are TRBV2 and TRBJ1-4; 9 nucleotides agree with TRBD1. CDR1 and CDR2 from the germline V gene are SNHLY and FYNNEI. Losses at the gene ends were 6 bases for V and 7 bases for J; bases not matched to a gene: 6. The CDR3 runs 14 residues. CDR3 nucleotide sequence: TGTGCCAGCAGGACACAGGGGGCAGGTGAAAAACTGTTTTTT. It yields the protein CASRTQGAGEKLFF.

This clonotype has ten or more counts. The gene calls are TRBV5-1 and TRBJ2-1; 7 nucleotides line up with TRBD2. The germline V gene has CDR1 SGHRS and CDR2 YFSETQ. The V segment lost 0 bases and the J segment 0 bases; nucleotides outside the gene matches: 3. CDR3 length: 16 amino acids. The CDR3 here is CASSLVLAGSYNEQFF. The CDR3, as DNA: TGCGCCAGCAGCTTGGTATTAGCGGGCTCCTACAATGAGCAGTTCTTC.

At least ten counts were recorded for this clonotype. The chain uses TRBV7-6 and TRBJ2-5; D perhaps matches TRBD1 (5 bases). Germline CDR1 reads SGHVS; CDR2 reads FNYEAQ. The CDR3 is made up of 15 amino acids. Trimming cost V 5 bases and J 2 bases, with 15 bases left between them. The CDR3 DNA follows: TGTGCCAGCAGCACCTTAGGGGCTTTTCAAGAGACCCAGTACTTC. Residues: CASSTLGAFQETQYF.

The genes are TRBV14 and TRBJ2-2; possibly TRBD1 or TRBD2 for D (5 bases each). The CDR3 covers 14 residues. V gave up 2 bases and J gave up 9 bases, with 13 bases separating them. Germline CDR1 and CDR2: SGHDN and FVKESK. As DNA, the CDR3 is TGTGCCAGCAGCCAATCCACAGGAGGCCGGGAGCTGTTTTTT. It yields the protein CASSQSTGGRELFF.

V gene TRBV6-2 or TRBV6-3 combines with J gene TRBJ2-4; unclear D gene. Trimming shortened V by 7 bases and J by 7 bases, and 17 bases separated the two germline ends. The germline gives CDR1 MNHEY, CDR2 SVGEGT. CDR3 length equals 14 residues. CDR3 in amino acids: CASTPLNGPNIQYF. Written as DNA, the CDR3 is TGTGCCAGCACCCCTCTTAACGGACCGAACATTCAGTACTTC.

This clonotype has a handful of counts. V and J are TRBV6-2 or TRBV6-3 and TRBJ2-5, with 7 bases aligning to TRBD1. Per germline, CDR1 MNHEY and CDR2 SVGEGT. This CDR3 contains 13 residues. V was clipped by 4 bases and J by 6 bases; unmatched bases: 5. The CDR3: CASSSGQVQTQYF. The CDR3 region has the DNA TGTGCCAGCAGTTCCGGACAGGTTCAGACCCAGTACTTC.

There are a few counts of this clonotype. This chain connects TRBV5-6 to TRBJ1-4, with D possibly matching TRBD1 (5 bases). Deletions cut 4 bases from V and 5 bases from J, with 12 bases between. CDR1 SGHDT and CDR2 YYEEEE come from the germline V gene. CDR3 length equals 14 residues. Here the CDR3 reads CASSHGTENEKLFF. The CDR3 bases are TGTGCCAGCAGCCACGGGACGGAAAATGAAAAACTGTTTTTT. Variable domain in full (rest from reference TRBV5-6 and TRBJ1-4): DAGVTQSPTHLIKTRGQQVTLRCSPKSGHDTVSWYQQALGQGPQFIFQYYEEEERQRGNFPDRFSGHQFPNYSSELNVNALLLGDSALYLCASSHGTENEKLFFGSGTQLSVL.

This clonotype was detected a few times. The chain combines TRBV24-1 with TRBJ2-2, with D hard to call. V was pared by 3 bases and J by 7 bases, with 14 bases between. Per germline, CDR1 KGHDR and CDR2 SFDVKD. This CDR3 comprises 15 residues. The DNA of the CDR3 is TGTGCCACCAGTGATGGTGGACCGCCGGGCGGGGAGCTGTTTTTT. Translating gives CATSDGGPPGGELFF.

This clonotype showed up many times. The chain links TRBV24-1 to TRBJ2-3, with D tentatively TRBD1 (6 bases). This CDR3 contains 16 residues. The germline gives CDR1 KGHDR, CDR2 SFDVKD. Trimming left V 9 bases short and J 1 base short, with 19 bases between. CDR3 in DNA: TGTGCCACCGCATCATCCGGAGCAGGGGGCACAGATACGCAGTATTTT. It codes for CATASSGAGGTDTQYF.